This T cell receptor (beta chain) came from a study of blood T cells in healthy people across ages. Points from the study as a whole: Diversity was higher, and naive CD4+ cells more numerous, in long-lived donors than in aged donors. Researchers judged that diversity estimates from one million T cells fell short of true values.

A second PCR of 7 to 11 cycles used a sample-barcoded 5' primer and a J-beta primer mix. There were at least 3 million CDR3-containing paired-end reads obtained from each sample. TCRdb fed the 5' RACE reads into MiXCR, producing one record per CDR3 protein. The table lists 650,000 to 800,000 distinct CDR3 sequences, under 45% of them singletons. Note on this clonotype: No antigen is known for it.

CDR3 size: 13 residues. Looked up from germline, CDR1 is SQVTM and CDR2 is ANQGSEA. V was pared by 4 bases and J by 6 bases, with 5 bases of the junction left unmatched. Samples each had at least 5.5 micrograms of total RNA extracted. This sequence joins TRBV29-1 and TRBJ2-1, with 8 nucleotides matching TRBD1. This sequence was found in a man in his 60s in good health. Sequenced sample: blood. The CDR3 DNA sequence: TGCAGCGTTGTTGCAGGGGGCTTCAATGAGCAGTTCTTC. Protein: CSVVAGGFNEQFF.